A selection of T cell receptor beta chains follows, all from one sample in a study of blood T cell repertoires in COVID-19. Some clones are missing from TCRdb's copy, which holds only in-frame ones; the method was immunoSEQ multiplex PCR. The table records under 250,000 clones, approximately 89% of them present only once. Sequencing was carried out using peripheral blood. The receptors here all came from a woman aged 25 to 45 with COVID-19, enrolled during active disease. CDR3s include the opening cysteine and the closing phenylalanine or tryptophan. The D gene is left open where the match is weak. Clone size is stated in some rows and not others, as once, few, many or a class when expanded.

d_gene,v_gene,abundance,j_gene,CDR3aa,CDR3nt
TRBD1,TRBV18,NA,TRBJ2-2,CASSPLRTGDTGELFF,TGTGCCAGCTCACCACTAAGGACAGGGGACACCGGGGAGCTGTTTTTT
TRBD2,TRBV11-2,NA,TRBJ2-4,CASSLRAGGQEDIQYF,TGTGCCAGCAGCTTACGGGCGGGAGGCCAGGAGGACATTCAGTACTTC
TRBD1,TRBV12-3/TRBV12-4,NA,TRBJ2-2,CASRTGSTGELFF,TGTGCCAGCAGGACAGGGAGTACCGGGGAGCTGTTTTTT
NA,TRBV6-2/TRBV6-3,NA,TRBJ1-5,CASSQGPMQPQHF,TGTGCCAGCAGTCAGGGGCCTATGCAGCCCCAGCATTTT
TRBD1,TRBV27,many,TRBJ2-7,CASSPRIGTTGTVRSYEQYF,TGTGCCAGCAGTCCACGAATCGGCACAACAGGGACAGTCCGGTCCTACGAGCAGTACTTC
TRBD2,TRBV19,NA,TRBJ2-1,CASSRLADVYNEQFF,TGTGCCAGTAGTCGACTAGCGGACGTATACAATGAGCAGTTCTTC
NA,TRBV5-1,many,TRBJ2-2,CASSSQGGAGTGELFF,TGCGCCAGCAGCTCCCAGGGGGGCGCGGGAACCGGGGAGCTGTTTTTT
TRBD1,TRBV5-8,NA,TRBJ2-2,CASSLIGQGVNTGELFF,TGTGCCAGCAGCCTGATAGGACAGGGAGTGAACACCGGGGAGCTGTTTTTT
NA,TRBV12-3/TRBV12-4,NA,TRBJ2-6,CASIPAGANVLTF,TGTGCCAGCATCCCCGCTGGGGCCAACGTCCTGACTTTC
NA,TRBV5-1,once,TRBJ1-6,CASSLSSGEYNSPLHF,TGCGCCAGCAGCTTGTCAAGCGGGGAGTATAATTCACCCCTCCACTTT
TRBD2,TRBV6-5,NA,TRBJ2-1,CATSNRLAGDHEQFF,TGTGCCACCTCAAATCGACTAGCGGGAGACCATGAGCAGTTCTTC
NA,TRBV18,NA,TRBJ2-3,CASSQDSSTDTQYF,TGTGCCAGCTCACAAGACTCTAGCACAGATACGCAGTATTTT
NA,TRBV9,NA,TRBJ2-7,CASSVDGVDEQYF,TGTGCCAGCAGCGTAGACGGGGTCGACGAGCAGTACTTC
NA,TRBV28,NA,TRBJ2-7,CASSLQYEQYF,TGTGCCAGCAGTTTGCAGTACGAGCAGTACTTC
TRBD2,TRBV11-2,NA,TRBJ2-1,CASSLGLAVYNEQFF,TGTGCCAGCAGCTTAGGGCTAGCGGTTTACAATGAGCAGTTCTTC
NA,TRBV4-2,NA,TRBJ1-4,CASSPDQGDEKLFF,TGTGCCAGCAGCCCCGACCAGGGTGATGAAAAACTGTTTTTT
NA,TRBV7-8,NA,TRBJ2-2,CASSPAGRRTGELFF,TGTGCCAGCAGCCCTGCTGGGAGGCGGACCGGGGAGCTGTTTTTT
TRBD1,TRBV18,NA,TRBJ1-2,CASSPQDRGESGYTF,TGTGCCAGCTCGCCACAAGACAGGGGGGAGTCTGGCTACACCTTC
NA,TRBV5-8,once,TRBJ2-2,CASSLFQGLQTGELFF,TGTGCCAGCAGCTTGTTCCAGGGGCTGCAAACCGGGGAGCTGTTTTTT
NA,TRBV6-2/TRBV6-3,NA,TRBJ2-5,CASSYGTGDQETQYF,TGTGCCAGCAGTTACGGAACGGGGGACCAAGAGACCCAGTACTTC
TRBD2,TRBV9,NA,TRBJ2-5,CASSVGTGGNQETQYF,TGTGCCAGCAGCGTAGGAACGGGGGGGAACCAAGAGACCCAGTACTTC
TRBD2,TRBV24-1,NA,TRBJ2-4,CATSDRRERNIQYF,TGTGCCACCAGTGATAGGCGGGAGAGGAACATTCAGTACTTC
TRBD1,TRBV7-6,NA,TRBJ2-7,CASSLGTGAKYEQYF,TGTGCCAGCAGCTTAGGGACAGGGGCTAAGTACGAGCAGTACTTC